One sample yielded the 9 T cell receptor beta chains listed below, sequenced in a study of blood T cell repertoires in COVID-19. TCRdb's table, derived via immunoSEQ multiplex PCR, lists solely in-frame clones and lacks some. The sample records about 380,000 clones, roughly 85% being singletons. Sample: peripheral blood. All receptors derive from a woman younger than 35 with acute or convalescent COVID-19.

This clone was counted a few times. V gene TRBV12-5 combines with J gene TRBJ2-7, with 9 nucleotides matching TRBD2. Unmatched junction bases numbered 3, after V lost 3 bases and J lost 0 bases. CDR1 is LGHNT, CDR2 FRNRAP, per germline. CDR3 length: 15 amino acids. The CDR3 loop reads CASGFGSGSSYEQYF. In nucleotides, the CDR3 is TGTGCTAGTGGTTTTGGTAGCGGGAGCTCCTACGAGCAGTACTTC.

This chain links TRBV5-4 with TRBJ1-5, with TRBD1 matching over 7 bases. Germline V lookup: CDR1 SGHNT, CDR2 YYREEE (reference sequence). After removal of 3 bases from V and 2 bases from J, the junction contained 2 bases not matched to a gene. This CDR3 comprises 14 residues. CDR3 bases: TGTGCCAGCAGCTACGGACAGGGCAATCAGCCCCAGCATTTT. Protein product: CASSYGQGNQPQHF.

The chain couples TRBV5-1 to TRBJ2-3; 10 nucleotides match TRBD2. There are 17 residues in the CDR3. J gave up 1 base and V 0 bases, and 5 bases lay outside the gene matches. Germline V CDR1 and CDR2: SGHRS, YFSETQ. The CDR3 DNA reads TGCGCCAGCAGCTTGGCCAGCGGGGGGGATGGCACAGATACGCAGTATTTT. Protein: CASSLASGGDGTDTQYF. The whole variable domain, remainder taken from reference TRBV5-1 and TRBJ2-3, is KAGVTQTPRYLIKTRGQQVTLSCSPISGHRSVSWYQQTPGQGLQFLFEYFSETQRNKGNFPGRFSGRQFSNSRSEMNVSTLELGDSALYLCASSLASGGDGTDTQYFGPGTRLTVL.

This clone was counted once. The chain carries TRBV28 and TRBJ2-7; 7 positions agree with TRBD1. V gave up 2 bases and J gave up 6 bases; unmatched junction bases: 13. This CDR3 contains 16 residues. Germline V CDR1 and CDR2: MDHEN, SYDVKM. In nucleotides, the CDR3 is TGTGCCAGCAGTTTACCCGGGACAGTCGGACTTCGCGAGCAGTACTTC. Protein sequence: CASSLPGTVGLREQYF.

The rearrangement uses TRBV25-1 and TRBJ2-7, with 8 bases aligning to TRBD1. CDR1 is MGHDK, CDR2 SYGVNS, per germline. CDR3 length: 13 residues. V dropped 5 bases and J dropped 4; count of bases not matched to a gene: 4. CDR3 amino acids: CASSFRGRYEQYF. The CDR3 DNA reads TGTGCCAGCAGTTTCAGGGGGCGGTACGAGCAGTACTTC.

The gene calls are TRBV18 and TRBJ2-3, with D uncertain. The CDR3 runs 14 residues. CDR1 and CDR2 (germline): KGHSH, LQKENI. Trimming cost V 3 bases and J 3 bases, with 10 bases left between them. The CDR3 DNA reads TGTGCCAGCTCACCGCAAAGAGCAACAGATACGCAGTATTTT. It yields the protein CASSPQRATDTQYF.

The chain carries TRBV2 and TRBJ1-2, with 7 bases lining up with TRBD1. This CDR3 is built from 18 residues. V was clipped by 5 bases and J by 4 bases; unmatched bases: 19. Germline CDR1 and CDR2: SNHLY and FYNNEI. CDR3 nucleotide sequence: TGTGCCAGCAGTACCTTCCCCCCCGGACAGGCGCTTAGCTATGGCTACACCTTC. Translation gives CASSTFPPGQALSYGYTF.

The chain is built from TRBV28 and TRBJ1-4, with no clear D. V was pared by 1 base and J by 8 bases, with 11 bases between. Germline values: CDR1 MDHEN, CDR2 SYDVKM. The CDR3 length is 14 residues. The CDR3 DNA reads TGTGCCAGCAGTTTATTGGCGTTGAGGGAAAAACTGTTTTTT. Its translation: CASSLLALREKLFF.

This clone has only a few counts. The chain links TRBV10-3 to TRBJ1-1, with 7 nucleotides matching TRBD1. The germline CDR1 and CDR2 sequences are ENHRY and SYGVKD. The CDR3 totals 13 residues. J lost 8 bases, V lost 10 bases, and 13 bases had no gene match. The CDR3 nucleotides read TGTGCCACCCTTCCGACAGGGACCTTCGAAGCTTTCTTT. Amino acids: CATLPTGTFEAFF.